This T cell receptor (beta chain) was identified during a study of T cells expressing NK-cell markers. TCRdb re-called the 5' RACE reads; one entry per CDR3 protein, DNA not given. The sample data list roughly 390,000 distinct CDR3 sequences. CDR3 size: 17 residues. The source of this sequence is a woman aged 50 to 60 in good health. The gene calls are TRBV12-3 or TRBV12-4 and TRBJ2-1; the D gene TCRdb calls, TRBD2, cannot be checked with no DNA. Sequencing input: blood T cells: a sorted CD56 or NKG2C T cell subset, CD4+ or CD8+ T cells, or bulk PBMC T cells (not recorded which). This chain's CDR3 is CASSLSSGTSGGNEQFF.